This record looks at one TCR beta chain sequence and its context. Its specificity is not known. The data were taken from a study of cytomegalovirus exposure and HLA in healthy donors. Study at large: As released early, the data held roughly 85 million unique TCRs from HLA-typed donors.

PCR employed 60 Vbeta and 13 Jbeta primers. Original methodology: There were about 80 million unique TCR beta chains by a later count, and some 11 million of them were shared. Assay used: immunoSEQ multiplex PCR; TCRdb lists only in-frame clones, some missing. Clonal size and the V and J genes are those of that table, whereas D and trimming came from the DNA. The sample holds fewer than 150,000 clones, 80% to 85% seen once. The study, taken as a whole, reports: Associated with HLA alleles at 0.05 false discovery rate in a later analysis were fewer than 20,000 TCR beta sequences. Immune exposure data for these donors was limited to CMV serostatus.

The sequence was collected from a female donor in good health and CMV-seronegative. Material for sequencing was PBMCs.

The CDR3 DNA reads as TGTGCCAGCAGTCTGCCTAGGTCCGGAGGCACTGAAGCTTTCTTT. This translates into CASSLPRSGGTEAFF. The V gene is TRBV28, the J gene TRBJ1-1; D is undetermined. With 5 bases removed from V and 4 bases from J, the gap between germline ends came to 17 bases. The CDR3 is 15 residues long. Germline V gene sequence: CDR1 MDHEN, CDR2 SYDVKM.